The 19 T cell receptor beta chains given below trace back to one sample, sequenced in a study of cytomegalovirus exposure and HLA in healthy donors. PCR primers comprised 60 Vbeta and 13 Jbeta primers. The data were produced by immunoSEQ multiplex PCR, yet TCRdb's version contains in-frame clones alone and is incomplete. Altogether about 110,000 clones are present, about 86% being singletons, with the ten largest covering more than 1.5%. Sequencing used PBMCs. These receptors were obtained from a man in his forties in good health and CMV-seronegative.

The chain joins TRBV7-6 to TRBJ1-3, with D possibly matching TRBD1 (6 bases). The CDR3 sequence is 14 residues long. Germline CDR1 is SGHVS and CDR2 is FNYEAQ. V gave up 5 bases and J gave up 4 bases, with 12 bases separating them. Here the CDR3 reads CASSPQGKGNTIYF. The CDR3 nucleotides read TGTGCCAGCAGCCCCCAGGGGAAGGGAAACACCATATATTTT.

This chain links TRBV7-2 with TRBJ2-7; TRBD2 aligns across 8 bases. The CDR3 is 16 amino acids. Losses at the gene ends were 0 bases for V and 4 bases for J; bases not matched to a gene: 8. CDR1 and CDR2 from the germline V gene are SGHTA and FQGNSA. DNA for the CDR3: TGTGCCAGCAGCTTAGCAGGGGCCGGGGGGGCGTACGAGCAGTACTTC. Protein product: CASSLAGAGGAYEQYF.

This rearrangement joins TRBV28 to TRBJ2-3; 10 bases fit TRBD2. This CDR3 is built from 15 residues. CDR1 and CDR2 (germline): MDHEN, SYDVKM. With 3 bases clipped from V and 4 bases from J, the junction kept 4 bases outside the gene matches. This CDR3 reads CASSFPAGGPDTQYF. Here the CDR3 DNA reads TGTGCCAGCAGTTTCCCAGCGGGGGGGCCAGATACGCAGTATTTT.

This sequence joins TRBV2 and TRBJ2-1; 12 bases line up with TRBD2. With V trimmed by 6 bases and J by 2 bases, 2 bases remained unmatched. Looked up from germline, CDR1 is SNHLY and CDR2 is FYNNEI. The length of the CDR3 is 15 residues. The chain's CDR3 is CASRTSGGPYNEQFF. The CDR3 DNA follows: TGTGCCAGCAGGACTAGCGGGGGCCCCTACAATGAGCAGTTCTTC.

The V gene is TRBV11-3, the J gene TRBJ2-2; D is unclear. CDR3 length equals 13 residues. From germline, CDR1 is SGHNT and CDR2 YENEEA. V was cut by 1 base and J by 6 bases, with 6 bases left in between. The CDR3 here is CASSLGYAGELFF. The DNA for the CDR3 is TGTGCCAGCAGCTTAGGTTATGCCGGGGAGCTGTTTTTT.

J is TRBJ2-5 and V is TRBV6-1, with TRBD2 identical over 9 bases. The CDR3 runs 12 residues. V lost 6 bases to trimming and J lost 7 bases; unmatched junction nucleotides: 3. Germline V CDR1 and CDR2: MNHNS, SASEGT. The CDR3 spells CASRISGGTQYF. DNA for the CDR3: TGTGCCAGCAGGATTAGCGGGGGGACCCAGTACTTC.

The chain carries TRBV2 and TRBJ1-4; 7 bases agree with TRBD1. Germline assignment: CDR1 SNHLY and CDR2 FYNNEI. V lost 8 bases, J lost 5 bases, and 14 bases stayed unmatched. The CDR3 sequence is 16 residues long. CDR3 nucleotides: TGTGCCAGCGAGAGCGGTACGGGACAGTCAAATGAAAAACTGTTTTTT. As protein: CASESGTGQSNEKLFF.

This sequence joins TRBV5-6 and TRBJ1-1, with D possibly matching TRBD1 (6 bases). Germline assignment: CDR1 SGHDT and CDR2 YYEEEE. The ends were cut back, 4 bases at V and 6 bases at J, with 19 bases in the middle. There are 15 residues in the CDR3. The CDR3 sequence is CASSSETGGHPEAFF. The CDR3 DNA is TGTGCCAGCAGCAGTGAGACAGGCGGGCATCCTGAAGCTTTCTTT.

This rearrangement joins TRBV9 to TRBJ1-4; 8 bases are a match to TRBD1. The V segment lost 3 bases and the J segment 1 base; nucleotides outside the gene matches: 8. Germline assignment: CDR1 SGDLS and CDR2 YYNGEE. The CDR3 totals 17 residues. Here the CDR3 reads CASSEPTGTGTNEKLFF. CDR3 nucleotides: TGTGCCAGCAGCGAACCTACCGGGACAGGAACTAATGAAAAACTGTTTTTT.

This clone has only a few counts. Germline and junction disagree at one end, which may indicate a read error. The chain employs TRBV10-3 and TRBJ1-1, with TRBD1 matching over 9 bases. The CDR3 has 14 amino acids. Germline CDR1 is ENHRY and CDR2 is SYGVKD. The DNA for the CDR3 is TGTGCCATCAGTGGAGACAGGGGGAACTCTGAAGCTTTCTTT. Its translation is CAISGDRGNSEAFF.

The rearrangement links TRBV25-1 to TRBJ2-5, with D tentatively TRBD1 (5 bases). The V gene lost 2 bases and the J gene lost 10 bases, with 8 bases spanning the gap. The CDR3 totals 11 residues. The V gene's germline CDR1 is MGHDK and CDR2 SYGVNS. The CDR3 DNA is TGTGCCAGCAGTGAAGGGCAGGGCCAGTACTTC. Amino acids: CASSEGQGQYF.

The chain joins TRBV7-9 to TRBJ1-2; no definite D call. The CDR3 has 13 residues. Trimming stripped 7 bases from V and 0 bases from J, with 9 bases between. Germline CDR1 SEHNR, CDR2 FQNEAQ (reference sequence). CDR3 DNA sequence: TGTGCCAGCAATGGAGAAGCTAACTATGGCTACACCTTC. Translation: CASNGEANYGYTF.

V is TRBV28 and J is TRBJ2-7; TRBD2 is a possible D gene (6 bases). In germline, CDR1 is MDHEN, CDR2 SYDVKM. V lost 6 bases and J lost 4, with 16 bases in between. The CDR3 spans 14 residues. The DNA of the CDR3 is TGTGCCAGCAGCCTAACCGGGACTCGGTACGAGCAGTACTTC. Its protein is CASSLTGTRYEQYF.

The chain links TRBV5-1 to TRBJ2-2; TRBD1 agrees at 8 bases. J gave up 0 bases and V 4 bases, and 5 bases lay outside the gene matches. The CDR3 runs 16 residues. Looked up from germline, CDR1 is SGHRS and CDR2 is YFSETQ. For the CDR3, the DNA is TGCGCCAGCAGCCCTCGGACAGGGACGAACACCGGGGAGCTGTTTTTT. Encoded protein: CASSPRTGTNTGELFF.

V usage is TRBV19 and J usage is TRBJ2-5; TRBD1 might be the D (7 bases). This CDR3 is built from 15 residues. Germline V CDR1 and CDR2: LNHDA, SQIVND (reference sequence). Trimming removed 7 bases from V and 5 bases from J, with 20 bases in between. In DNA, the CDR3 is TGTGCCAGTACCCAGGCCCAGGGGGGATTTGAGACCCAGTACTTC. The encoded protein is CASTQAQGGFETQYF.

This chain uses TRBV19 with TRBJ1-1; D is unclear. The V end was cut by 7 bases, the J end by 2 bases, with 14 bases between. Germline lookup yields CDR1 LNHDA and CDR2 SQIVND (reference sequence). The CDR3 totals 14 residues. The CDR3 DNA reads TGTGCCAGTATCCCGTCCCGAGCAAACACTGAAGCTTTCTTT. Translation: CASIPSRANTEAFF.

The CDR3 sequence: CASSEYGPVGNTIYF. Written as DNA, the CDR3 is TGTGCCAGCAGTGAATATGGCCCCGTCGGAAACACCATATATTTT. The genes are TRBV2 and TRBJ1-3; no clear D gene. Germline V gene lookup returns CDR1 SNHLY and CDR2 FYNNEI. The ends were cut back, 2 bases at V and 4 bases at J, with 12 bases in the middle. This CDR3 contains 15 residues.

V is TRBV5-1 and J is TRBJ1-3; D gene unclear. The V and J ends lost 0 bases and 0 bases respectively, with 4 bases between them. This CDR3 contains 14 residues. Germline V CDR1 and CDR2: SGHRS, YFSETQ. The CDR3, as DNA: TGCGCCAGCAGCTTGGAACACTCTGGAAACACCATATATTTT. It codes for CASSLEHSGNTIYF. Complete variable domain (other parts from reference TRBV5-1 and TRBJ1-3): KAGVTQTPRYLIKTRGQQVTLSCSPISGHRSVSWYQQTPGQGLQFLFEYFSETQRNKGNFPGRFSGRQFSNSRSEMNVSTLELGDSALYLCASSLEHSGNTIYFGEGSWLTVV.

The chain is built from TRBV5-1 and TRBJ1-3, with unresolved D. This CDR3 comprises 18 residues. V lost 1 base and J lost 0, with 17 bases in between. From germline, CDR1 is SGHRS and CDR2 YFSETQ. CDR3 DNA sequence: TGCGCCAGCAGCTTGTCCCTGGGTTCGGGGAACTCTGGAAACACCATATATTTT. The encoded protein is CASSLSLGSGNSGNTIYF.